A single sample gave rise to the 30 T cell receptor beta chains below, sequenced in a study of cytomegalovirus exposure and HLA in healthy donors (dated by TCRdb to 2017 to 2019). Library preparation employed the immunoSEQ multiplex PCR assay. A mixture of 60 forward primers for TCR Vbeta segments and 13 reverse primers for TCR Jbeta segments was used in the multiplex PCR. Sourced from immuneACCESS, this table was stored by TCRdb with only in-frame sequences that have V and J called. A share of the clones is absent; for the studies checked, an unresolved V gene accounts for under half, and the remainder has no known explanation. Present in this sample are under 150,000 clones, around three quarters of which were seen just once. Jointly, the top ten make up approximately 2% of the sample. Sequenced input: PBMCs. These TCRs come from a man aged 40-49 years in good health and CMV-seronegative.

The chain uses TRBV19 and TRBJ2-1; the match to TRBD1 covers 8 bases. The CDR3 is 16 amino acids. V was pared by 4 bases and J by 3 bases, with 8 bases of the junction left unmatched. CDR1 LNHDA and CDR2 SQIVND come from the germline V gene (reference sequence). The CDR3: CASSTEAGQVYNEQFF. The CDR3 region has the DNA TGTGCCAGTAGTACAGAGGCGGGACAGGTCTACAATGAGCAGTTCTTC. Full variable domain (rest looked up from reference TRBV19 and TRBJ2-1): DGGITQSPKYLFRKEGQNVTLSCEQNLNHDAMYWYRQDPGQGLRLIYYSQIVNDFQKGDIAEGYSVSREKKESFPLTVTSAQKNPTAFYLCASSTEAGQVYNEQFFGPGTRLTVL.

A word on this clone: One end of the junction does not line up with germline, which may come from a read error. This rearrangement joins TRBV10-1 to TRBJ1-2, with a weak D call TRBD1 (6 bases). In germline, CDR1 is WNHNN, CDR2 SYGVQD (reference sequence). This CDR3 contains 14 residues. The CDR3: CASSESRGAGGYPF. The CDR3 nucleotides are TGCGCCAGCAGTGAGTCGCGGGGGGCAGGAGGCTACCCCTTC.

This CDR3 reads CASSLNGDTDTQYF. Here the CDR3 DNA reads TGCGCCAGCAGCTTAAACGGGGATACAGATACGCAGTATTTT. J is TRBJ2-3 and V is TRBV5-1, with D perhaps matching TRBD2 (5 bases). This CDR3 is built from 14 residues. Per germline, CDR1 SGHRS and CDR2 YFSETQ. V lost 2 bases, J lost 3 bases, and 10 bases lay in between.

The rearrangement links TRBV6-5 to TRBJ1-1; D is ambiguous. From germline, CDR1 is MNHEY and CDR2 SVGAGI. This CDR3 spans 13 amino acids. V was cut by 5 bases and J by 3 bases, with 10 bases left in between. The CDR3 region is CASSEVADTEAFF. CDR3 bases: TGTGCCAGCAGTGAAGTGGCGGACACTGAAGCTTTCTTT.

This rearrangement joins TRBV6-4 to TRBJ2-1, with 8 bases matching TRBD1. CDR1 and CDR2 (germline): MRHNA, SNTAGT. The V and J ends lost 2 bases and 7 bases, in that order; junction bases with no gene match: 1. The CDR3 loop spans 13 amino acids. CDR3 residues: CASSDNRGNEQFF. For the CDR3, the DNA is TGTGCCAGCAGTGACAACAGGGGGAATGAGCAGTTCTTC.

The V and J genes are TRBV7-9 and TRBJ1-5, with 7 bases that match TRBD1. Germline CDR1 is SEHNR and CDR2 is FQNEAQ (reference sequence). With V trimmed by 5 bases and J by 4 bases, 8 bases remained unmatched. The CDR3 is 15 amino acids. The CDR3 spells CASSPDGQENQPQHF. In DNA form, the CDR3 reads TGTGCCAGCAGCCCAGATGGACAGGAAAATCAGCCCCAGCATTTT.

This clone has a handful of counts. The chain links TRBV29-1 to TRBJ2-7; D is possibly TRBD2 (6 bases). V gave up 5 bases and J gave up 5 bases, with 13 bases separating them. CDR1 and CDR2 from the germline V gene are SQVTM and ANQGSEA. The CDR3 runs to 12 residues. This CDR3 is CSVPGEGDEQYF. The CDR3 region has the DNA TGCAGCGTTCCGGGGGAAGGCGACGAGCAGTACTTC.

V and J are TRBV6-5 and TRBJ2-1; TRBD1 matches 8 bases. The germline V gene has CDR1 MNHEY and CDR2 SVGAGI. V lost 5 bases to trimming and J lost 8 bases; unmatched junction nucleotides: 8. This CDR3 has 14 residues. The CDR3 region has the DNA TGTGCCAGCAGTGACCTCGACAGGGGCTATGAGCAGTTCTTC. Amino acids: CASSDLDRGYEQFF.

This clone has a single count. The CDR3 DNA reads as TGTGCCAGCAGCTTGAGCGGGTTAGGAAACACCATATATTTT. Protein: CASSLSGLGNTIYF. The gene calls are TRBV5-6 and TRBJ1-3; D not certain. The V gene lost 1 base and the J gene lost 4 bases, with 9 bases spanning the gap. Germline V CDR1 and CDR2: SGHDT, YYEEEE. The CDR3 contains 14 residues.

The chain employs TRBV7-8 and TRBJ1-5; 7 bases align to TRBD1. From germline, CDR1 is SGHVS and CDR2 FQNEAQ. The CDR3 is 16 residues long. V trimming: 5 bases; J trimming: 5 bases; junction bases outside the gene matches: 12. In nucleotides, the CDR3 is TGTGCCAGCAGCATCGACAGGGTCGGGGGATATCAGCCCCAGCATTTT. Protein: CASSIDRVGGYQPQHF.

The V gene is TRBV7-3, the J gene TRBJ2-2, with 7 positions matching TRBD2. Losses at the gene ends were 1 base for V and 3 bases for J; bases not matched to a gene: 5. CDR1 SGHTA and CDR2 FQGTGA come from the germline V gene. CDR3 length: 16 amino acids. The CDR3 DNA follows: TGTGCCAGCAGCTTAATAGGCGGGGGAGACACCGGGGAGCTGTTTTTT. Translating gives CASSLIGGGDTGELFF.

V is TRBV19 and J is TRBJ1-1; D is unresolved. The CDR3 has 13 amino acids. Trimming took off 8 bases at V and 1 base at J, with 11 bases between the two ends. Germline V gene lookup returns CDR1 LNHDA and CDR2 SQIVND (reference sequence). CDR3 nucleotides: TGTGCCAGTTTTAACCGGTGGAACACTGAAGCTTTCTTT. As protein: CASFNRWNTEAFF.

This clone was recorded a few times. J is TRBJ1-1 and V is TRBV19; TRBD1 might be the D (6 bases). The CDR3 extends over 13 amino acids. Germline V gene data show CDR1 as LNHDA and CDR2 as SQIVND (reference sequence). V shed 9 bases and J shed 3 bases, with 14 bases lying between them. CDR3 sequence reads: CASALGGDTEAFF. The CDR3 DNA reads TGTGCCAGCGCCTTAGGGGGGGACACTGAAGCTTTCTTT.

In DNA form, the CDR3 reads TGTGCCAGCAGGGTCCTCGGTCGCAATCAGCCCCAGCATTTT. Translation gives CASRVLGRNQPQHF. V gene TRBV6-5 combines with J gene TRBJ1-5; D is unclear. Germline V gives CDR1 MNHEY, CDR2 SVGAGI. Trimming left V 6 bases short and J 2 bases short, with 11 bases between. The CDR3 runs to 14 residues.

This chain connects TRBV18 to TRBJ2-7; no reliable D call. The CDR3 spans 15 residues. Germline V CDR1 and CDR2: KGHSH, LQKENI. Trimming removed 3 bases from V and 1 base from J, with 13 bases in between. The CDR3, as DNA: TGTGCCAGCTCACCGTCGCAGGTTGAGTCCTACGAGCAGTACTTC. Protein sequence: CASSPSQVESYEQYF.

This chain links TRBV4-2 with TRBJ1-2, with D perhaps TRBD1 (5 bases). The CDR3 consists of 13 residues. The germline V and J ends were trimmed by 6 bases and 11 bases, with 19 bases remaining between them. Germline lookup yields CDR1 LGHNA and CDR2 YNFKEQ. The CDR3 bases are TGTGCCAGCAGTCCCCAAGCGGGGGTAATGTACACCTTC. This sequence encodes CASSPQAGVMYTF.

This clone showed up just a few times. The gene calls are TRBV15 and TRBJ1-2; 12 nucleotides match TRBD1. Germline V CDR1 and CDR2: LNHNV, YYDKDF (reference sequence). The CDR3 consists of 19 residues. J was trimmed by 1 base and V by 3 bases; bases with no gene match: 12. CDR3 in amino acids: CATSSYPRDRGLGNYGYTF. The CDR3 DNA is TGTGCCACCAGCAGCTACCCCCGGGACAGGGGGCTGGGTAACTATGGCTACACCTTC.

The rearrangement links TRBV6-4 to TRBJ2-1; 12 nucleotides align to TRBD2. CDR1 is MRHNA and CDR2 is SNTAGT in the germline V gene. J gave up 0 bases and V 5 bases, and 14 bases lay outside the gene matches. This CDR3 has 20 amino acids. CDR3 sequence: CASSPLAPGLAGLSYNEQFF. CDR3 DNA sequence: TGTGCCAGCAGTCCGCTCGCGCCGGGACTAGCGGGCCTCTCCTACAATGAGCAGTTCTTC.

This clone is a singleton in its sample. This chain joins TRBV27 and TRBJ2-2, with D possibly matching TRBD1 (5 bases). CDR1 is MNHEY and CDR2 is SMNVEV in the germline V gene (reference sequence). This CDR3 has 17 residues. V gave up 3 bases and J gave up 2 bases, with 16 bases separating them. CDR3 amino acids: CASSFSSSRANTGELFF. The CDR3 region has the DNA TGTGCCAGCAGTTTTTCATCGTCCAGGGCTAACACCGGGGAGCTGTTTTTT.

CDR3 DNA sequence: TGTGCCAGCAGTTTAGGAGGGAACACTGAAGCTTTCTTT. Its protein product is CASSLGGNTEAFF. The genes are TRBV28 and TRBJ1-1; D not resolved. CDR1 and CDR2 from the germline V gene are MDHEN and SYDVKM. Trimming took off 2 bases at V and 1 base at J, with 5 bases between the two ends. The length of the CDR3 is 13 residues.

This clone was seen a handful of times. J is TRBJ2-7 and V is TRBV18, with TRBD1 matching over 8 bases. The V gene end was trimmed by 3 bases and the J gene end by 7 bases; junction bases not matched to a gene: 8. The CDR3 consists of 14 residues. The germline gives CDR1 KGHSH, CDR2 LQKENI. The chain's CDR3 is CASSPGQATGEQYF. In nucleotides, the CDR3 is TGTGCCAGCTCACCGGGACAGGCTACTGGTGAGCAGTACTTC.

The chain links TRBV27 to TRBJ2-4, with 11 bases identical to TRBD2. The V gene end was trimmed by 6 bases and the J gene end by 8 bases; junction bases not matched to a gene: 6. The CDR3 spans 14 residues. In germline, CDR1 is MNHEY, CDR2 SMNVEV (reference sequence). The CDR3 DNA reads TGTGCCAGCAGACCTAGCGGGAGGTTGGACATTCAGTACTTC. It is translated as CASRPSGRLDIQYF.

The genes are TRBV29-1 and TRBJ1-5; weak D call: TRBD1 (5 bases). Germline values: CDR1 SQVTM, CDR2 ANQGSEA. CDR3 length equals 14 residues. V lost 7 bases and J lost 3, with 16 bases in between. The CDR3 loop reads CSAGGEQDNQPQHF. The CDR3 DNA reads as TGCAGCGCGGGAGGGGAACAGGACAATCAGCCCCAGCATTTT.

This clone was detected only once. The J gene is TRBJ2-1, the V gene TRBV4-3, with unresolved D. The germline V and J ends were trimmed by 0 bases and 1 base, with 10 bases remaining between them. CDR3 length: 16 residues. CDR1 is LGHNA, CDR2 YSLEER, per germline. Here the CDR3 DNA reads TGCGCCAGCAGCCAAGATAGGTGGGCGTCCTACAATGAGCAGTTCTTC. Its protein product is CASSQDRWASYNEQFF.

The rearrangement uses TRBV7-8 and TRBJ1-5, with 8 positions matching TRBD1. Germline trimming cut 3 bases from V and 0 bases from J; bases unmatched to any gene: 10. Germline CDR1 and CDR2: SGHVS and FQNEAQ. CDR3 length: 18 residues. CDR3 loop: CASSFRTGRGYSNQPQHF. CDR3 coding DNA: TGTGCCAGCAGCTTTCGGACAGGGAGGGGGTATAGCAATCAGCCCCAGCATTTT.

The chain links TRBV5-6 to TRBJ2-2, with 7 nucleotides matching TRBD1. V was pared by 3 bases and J by 2 bases, with 4 bases of the junction left unmatched. This CDR3 spans 15 amino acids. The germline gives CDR1 SGHDT, CDR2 YYEEEE. The CDR3 is CASSSTGHNTGELFF. CDR3 sequence (DNA): TGTGCCAGCAGCTCGACAGGGCACAACACCGGGGAGCTGTTTTTT.

The chain has TRBV27 and TRBJ2-7, with TRBD1 matching 7 bases. Looked up from germline, CDR1 is MNHEY and CDR2 is SMNVEV (reference sequence). The CDR3 loop spans 16 amino acids. Germline trimming cut 3 bases from V and 2 bases from J; bases unmatched to any gene: 10. The CDR3: CASSLTVRTGTYEQYF. The CDR3 DNA follows: TGTGCCAGCAGTTTGACCGTGAGGACAGGAACCTACGAGCAGTACTTC.

This clone is a singleton in its sample. The gene calls are TRBV7-7 and TRBJ2-7; a possible D gene is TRBD1 (6 bases). There are 12 residues in the CDR3. The germline CDR1 and CDR2 sequences are SSHAT and FNYEAQ (reference sequence). The ends were cut back, 5 bases at V and 7 bases at J, with 12 bases in the middle. The CDR3 DNA reads TGTGCCAGCAGCGACCCTAGGGGGGAGCAGTACTTC. Translated: CASSDPRGEQYF.

The V and J genes are TRBV19 and TRBJ1-5; D unclear. V shed 7 bases and J shed 4 bases, with 14 bases lying between them. Germline CDR1 is LNHDA and CDR2 is SQIVND (reference sequence). The CDR3 is 14 amino acids. CDR3 sequence: CASTEGGGNQPQHF. In nucleotides, the CDR3 is TGTGCCAGTACCGAGGGAGGAGGAAATCAGCCCCAGCATTTT.

This clone was detected a few times. The chain uses TRBV6-5 and TRBJ2-7; a weak D match, TRBD2 (6 bases). V lost 6 bases, J lost 3 bases, and 18 bases lay in between. CDR1 is MNHEY and CDR2 is SVGAGI in the germline V gene. The CDR3 contains 15 residues. CDR3 in amino acids: CASRSPGLGHYEQYF. For the CDR3, the DNA is TGTGCCAGCAGATCACCGGGACTTGGCCACTACGAGCAGTACTTC.